The rows below give T cell receptor beta chains drawn from one sample of a study of blood T cell repertoires in COVID-19. Sequencing was performed with immunoSEQ multiplex PCR; in TCRdb, only in-frame clones are kept and a portion is missing. The sample records 250,000 to 300,000 clones, 89% being singletons. The sequenced sample was PBMCs or T cells enriched from blood (not recorded which). Every receptor here comes from a woman between 40 and 50 years old who had recovered from COVID-19. The CDR3 runs from the conserved cysteine through the conserved F or W. D genes are given only for firm matches.

NA,TRBJ1-2,TRBV12-3/TRBV12-4,TGTGCCAGCAGGCGAGGGGGTAGTGTCGGCTACACCTTC,CASRRGGSVGYTF
TRBD1,TRBJ1-2,TRBV12-3/TRBV12-4,TGTGCCAGCAGTTTAACAGGGACAGGAGGCTACACCTTC,CASSLTGTGGYTF
TRBD1,TRBJ1-1,TRBV9,TGTGCCAGCAGCGTAGCAGGGGGCGCGGGGACGAACACTGAAGCTTTCTTT,CASSVAGGAGTNTEAFF
TRBD2,TRBJ2-7,TRBV7-9,TGTGCCAGCGGGAGCGGGGGGACCTACGAGCAGTACTTC,CASGSGGTYEQYF
TRBD2,TRBJ2-2,TRBV2,TGTGCCACCACACCGGGACTAGCGGCCGGGGAGCTGTTTTTT,CATTPGLAAGELFF
NA,TRBJ1-1,TRBV15,TGTGCCACCAGCAGAGATCGTGGCCAAATAGCTTTCTTT,CATSRDRGQIAFF
NA,TRBJ1-1,TRBV3-1/TRBV3-2,TGTGCCAGCAGCCTACGTTCGGCAGGTTCTACAAACACTGAAGCTTTCTTT,CASSLRSAGSTNTEAFF
NA,TRBJ1-2,TRBV5-8,TGTGCCAGCAGCTTGTGGACAACCTCTAACTATGGCTACACCTTC,CASSLWTTSNYGYTF
NA,TRBJ2-5,TRBV5-1,TGCGCCAGCAGCCCCGAAGGGAGGAGGGAGACCCAGTACTTC,CASSPEGRRETQYF
NA,TRBJ1-1,TRBV27,TGTGCCAGCAGTTCGGGATACACTGAAGCTTTCTTT,CASSSGYTEAFF
NA,TRBJ1-2,TRBV10-2,TGCGCCAGCAGTGAGCCGGGGATAAACTATGGCTACACCTTC,CASSEPGINYGYTF
NA,TRBJ1-1,TRBV3-1/TRBV3-2,TGTGCCAGCAGCCAAGTGGCGGGAAACACTGAAGCTTTCTTT,CASSQVAGNTEAFF
TRBD2,TRBJ2-3,TRBV13,TGTGCCAGCAGCTTGGGAGCTCGCGGGGGGCCGACCACAGATACGCAGTATTTT,CASSLGARGGPTTDTQYF
NA,TRBJ1-5,TRBV27,TGTGCCAGCAGTTTAGGGGGGGATCAGCCCCAGCATTTT,CASSLGGDQPQHF
NA,TRBJ1-2,TRBV9,TGTGCCAGCAGCCGAGAGGTTGGGTATGGCTACACCTTC,CASSREVGYGYTF
TRBD1,TRBJ2-1,TRBV3-1/TRBV3-2,TGTGCCAGCAGCCCCCGGGACAGGGGAAATGAGCAGTTCTTC,CASSPRDRGNEQFF